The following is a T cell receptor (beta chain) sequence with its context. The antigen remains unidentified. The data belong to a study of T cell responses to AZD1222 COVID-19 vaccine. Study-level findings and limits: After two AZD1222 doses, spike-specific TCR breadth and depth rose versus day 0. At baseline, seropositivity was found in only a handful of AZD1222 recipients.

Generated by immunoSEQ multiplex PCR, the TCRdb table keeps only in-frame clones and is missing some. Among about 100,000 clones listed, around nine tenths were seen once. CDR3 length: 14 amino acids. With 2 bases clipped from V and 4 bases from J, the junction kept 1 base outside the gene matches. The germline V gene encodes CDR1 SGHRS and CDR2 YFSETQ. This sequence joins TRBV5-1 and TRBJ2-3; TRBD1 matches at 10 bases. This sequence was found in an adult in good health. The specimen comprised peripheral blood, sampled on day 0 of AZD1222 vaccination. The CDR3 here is CASSFGTGADTQYF. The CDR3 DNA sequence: TGCGCCAGCAGCTTCGGGACAGGGGCAGATACGCAGTATTTT.